Below are 23 T cell receptor beta chains sequenced from a single sample in a study of immune heterogeneity within non-small cell lung tumors. It was with 32 V and 13 J primers that multiplex PCR amplified TCR beta CDR3. TCRdb re-called the multiplex PCR reads with MiXCR, one entry per CDR3 protein. The sample includes fewer than 13,000 distinct CDR3 sequences, 25% to 30% of them seen just once. Genomic DNA extracted from bulk tumor tissue served as template. A total of roughly 620 ng was used per sample. During surgery, several far-apart biopsies were obtained from every primary tumor. The cohort was untreated, with newly diagnosed non-small cell lung cancer undergoing curative surgery. The sequenced sample was lung tumor tissue. These TCRs come from a man aged 50 to 60 with non-small cell lung cancer.

Remarks on this clonotype: Just one base apart from a much larger clone, this may be a read error. The CDR3 coding sequence is TGTGCCAGTAGGAGGTCGGCTAGCAGGGAGGCCCAGTACTTC. Its protein product is CASRRSASREAQYF. The rearrangement links TRBV19 to TRBJ2-5, with TRBD2 as a possible D gene (6 bases). Per germline, CDR1 LNHDA and CDR2 SQIVND (reference sequence). V was cut by 6 bases and J by 9 bases, with 20 bases left in between. The CDR3 runs 14 residues.

This clonotype was counted a few times. The V gene is TRBV18, the J gene TRBJ2-1; 7 nucleotides match TRBD2. This CDR3 is 15 amino acids long. Germline V gene lookup returns CDR1 KGHSH and CDR2 LQKENI. J gave up 2 bases and V 2 bases, and 3 bases lay outside the gene matches. This CDR3 is CASSPGGGTYNEQFF. The CDR3 DNA sequence: TGTGCCAGCTCACCAGGCGGGGGAACCTACAATGAGCAGTTCTTC.

The sample holds many counts of this clonotype. This chain joins TRBV28 and TRBJ1-5; 12 nucleotides line up with TRBD1. Germline CDR1 is MDHEN and CDR2 is SYDVKM. Trimming at V came to 1 base and at J to 1 base, leaving 11 bases not matched to a gene. The CDR3 spans 20 residues. The CDR3 nucleotides read TGTGCCAGCAGTTTATTCGGAGGGACAGGGGGCGCCGAGAGCAATCAGCCCCAGCATTTT. Its translation is CASSLFGGTGGAESNQPQHF.

The table lists this clonotype with many counts. The chain is built from TRBV7-3 and TRBJ2-2, with 10 bases matching TRBD2. CDR3 length: 16 residues. Germline trimming cut 5 bases from V and 5 bases from J; bases unmatched to any gene: 8. Germline V gene sequence: CDR1 SGHTA, CDR2 FQGTGA. The CDR3 nucleotides are TGTGCCAGCAGCGCGAAGCGGGGGGGCTATACCGGGGAGCTGTTTTTT. This codes for CASSAKRGGYTGELFF.

The V and J genes are TRBV5-1 and TRBJ1-3; D unclear. Germline values: CDR1 SGHRS, CDR2 YFSETQ. V was clipped by 8 bases and J by 0 bases, with 18 bases between them. The CDR3 extends over 16 amino acids. The CDR3 coding sequence is TGCGCCAGAAGCACCCAGCCGCATGGCTCTGGAAACACCATATATTTT. It yields the protein CARSTQPHGSGNTIYF.

This clonotype was observed a handful of times. V is TRBV3-1 and J is TRBJ1-6; the D gene is possibly TRBD1 (6 bases). This CDR3 contains 15 residues. The ends were cut back, 1 base at V and 6 bases at J, with 10 bases in the middle. In germline, CDR1 is LGHDT, CDR2 YNNKEL (reference sequence). CDR3 loop: CASSQGTVGNSPLHF. For the CDR3, the DNA is TGTGCCAGCAGCCAAGGGACAGTGGGTAATTCACCCCTCCACTTT.

The V and J genes are TRBV15 and TRBJ2-5, with D possibly matching TRBD1 (5 bases). The V end was cut by 3 bases, the J end by 4 bases, with 12 bases between. There are 14 residues in the CDR3. Germline V gene data show CDR1 as LNHNV and CDR2 as YYDKDF (reference sequence). The CDR3 reads CATSRVVGVETQYF. CDR3 bases: TGTGCCACCAGCAGGGTGGTAGGGGTAGAGACCCAGTACTTC.

As regards this clonotype: One base away lies a much larger clone, so this may be a sequencing read error. This sequence joins TRBV15 and TRBJ1-5; no clear D gene. The CDR3 covers 15 residues. Germline loops: CDR1 LNHNV, CDR2 YYDKDF (reference sequence). Deletions cut 4 bases from V and 1 base from J, with 11 bases between. DNA for the CDR3: TGTGCCACCAGCACCCCTCGCGGGAGCAATCAGCCCCAGCATTTT. It specifies CATSTPRGSNQPQHF.

Sample share makes this clonotype medium-sized. V usage is TRBV27 and J usage is TRBJ1-2; TRBD1 might be the D (6 bases). The germline V gene encodes CDR1 MNHEY and CDR2 SMNVEV (reference sequence). The CDR3 contains 13 residues. Deletions cut 6 bases from V and 4 bases from J, with 12 bases between. CDR3 DNA: TGTGCCAGCAGCCCCTCGACAGGCTATGGCTACACCTTC. Its protein is CASSPSTGYGYTF.

Turning to this clonotype: The germline gene is not matched at one end of the junction; a read error may be the cause. The gene calls are TRBV30 and TRBJ1-5; 7 bases agree with TRBD1. Looked up from germline, CDR1 is GTSNPN and CDR2 is SVGIG (reference sequence). This CDR3 has 14 residues. The CDR3 nucleotides are TGTGCCTGGAGCCAGGGGGGCGGCAATCACCCCCAGCATTTT. It codes for CAWSQGGGNHPQHF.

This clonotype has ten or more counts. The V call is TRBV6-1, the J call TRBJ2-3; D might be TRBD1 or TRBD2, each matching 7 bases. V was shortened by 4 bases and J by 3 bases, with 20 bases between the two germline ends. Germline CDR1 and CDR2: MNHNS and SASEGT. The CDR3 has 17 amino acids. CDR3 loop: CASSGGGGGQSTDTQYF. In nucleotides, the CDR3 is TGTGCCAGCAGTGGTGGTGGGGGGGGACAGAGTACAGATACGCAGTATTTT.

This clonotype is labeled as medium-sized. The genes are TRBV2 and TRBJ1-2; D remains ambiguous. The V and J ends lost 3 bases and 4 bases respectively, with 3 bases between them. Germline V gene data show CDR1 as SNHLY and CDR2 as FYNNEI. This CDR3 has 11 amino acids. The CDR3 region has the DNA TGTGCCAGCAGTGATAGCTATGGCTACACCTTC. Translating it yields CASSDSYGYTF.

This clonotype was seen a few times. Since no conserved phenylalanine or tryptophan closes the CDR3, a read error is the likely cause. This chain joins TRBV12-3 or TRBV12-4 and TRBJ1-2; a possible D gene is TRBD1 (6 bases). The CDR3 loop spans 15 amino acids. V lost 7 bases and J 4 bases, leaving 19 bases between the germline ends. The CDR3 reads CASTSTTGRPYGYTL. In DNA, the CDR3 is TGTGCCAGCACCAGCACTACAGGGAGGCCCTATGGCTACACCCTC.

This clonotype is medium-sized in the sample. The genes are TRBV27 and TRBJ2-7; D unresolved. V was pared by 5 bases and J by 7 bases, with 12 bases between. CDR3 length equals 12 residues. CDR1 is MNHEY and CDR2 is SMNVEV in the germline V gene (reference sequence). The chain's CDR3 is CASSPVLGEQYF. The CDR3 region has the DNA TGTGCCAGCAGTCCGGTACTGGGGGAGCAGTACTTC.

On this clonotype itself: A much larger clone sits a single nucleotide away, making a read error possible. The V call is TRBV27, the J call TRBJ2-1; 10 nucleotides align to TRBD2. The CDR3 spans 14 residues. From germline, CDR1 is MNHEY and CDR2 SMNVEV (reference sequence). Unmatched junction bases numbered 3, after V lost 3 bases and J lost 7 bases. The CDR3 DNA is TGTGCCAGCAGTTTTGTACTAGCGGGGAATGAGCAGTTCTTC. Amino acids: CASSFVLAGNEQFF.

J is TRBJ2-1 and V is TRBV4-2, with a tentative D call TRBD2 (6 bases). The CDR3 spans 19 residues. Trimming left V 0 bases short and J 8 bases short, with 26 bases between. From germline, CDR1 is LGHNA and CDR2 YNFKEQ. The CDR3 nucleotides read TGTGCCAGCAGCCAAGATACGGGTGTGGGGACTCCCTGGATGGATGAGCAGTTCTTC. Residues: CASSQDTGVGTPWMDEQFF.

By proportion, this clonotype is medium-sized. The chain carries TRBV5-1 and TRBJ1-2, with D possibly being TRBD1 (6 bases). The germline V gene has CDR1 SGHRS and CDR2 YFSETQ. Trimming cost V 4 bases and J 2 bases, with 9 bases left between them. CDR3 size: 13 residues. CDR3 loop: CASSVDRNYGYTF. The CDR3 nucleotides read TGCGCCAGCAGCGTGGACAGAAACTATGGCTACACCTTC.

Comment on this clonotype: One base away lies a much larger clone, so this may be a sequencing read error. The chain combines TRBV10-1 with TRBJ2-7, with D possibly TRBD1 on 6 matching bases. This CDR3 comprises 14 residues. Germline CDR1 reads WNHNN; CDR2 reads SYGVQD (reference sequence). V shed 6 bases and J shed 8 bases, with 20 bases lying between them. Written as DNA, the CDR3 is TGCGCCAGCAGCCCAGGGGCCCCTCAGGTACAGCAGTACTTC. Translated, it gives CASSPGAPQVQQYF.

This clonotype is termed medium-sized. The chain links TRBV27 to TRBJ1-2; D is unresolved. Germline V lookup: CDR1 MNHEY, CDR2 SMNVEV (reference sequence). This CDR3 is 17 amino acids long. The germline V and J ends were trimmed by 3 bases and 0 bases, with 17 bases remaining between them. CDR3 DNA sequence: TGTGCCAGCAGTTTTGCGTCCAGGTTGGCAACTAACTATGGCTACACCTTC. This encodes CASSFASRLATNYGYTF.

Of note for this clonotype: A much larger clone lies a single base off, so this may be a read error. This CDR3 fails to terminate in the conserved phenylalanine or tryptophan, so it likely reflects a read error. This chain uses TRBV20-1 with TRBJ1-3, with a tentative D call TRBD1 (5 bases). CDR1 is DFQATT and CDR2 is SNEGSKA in the germline V gene (reference sequence). The CDR3 runs to 14 residues. The V and J ends lost 3 bases and 3 bases respectively, with 12 bases between them. The CDR3 loop reads CSASSGQGGNTIYS. The CDR3 DNA is TGCAGTGCTAGTTCAGGTCAGGGTGGAAACACCATATATTCT.

This clonotype was recorded many times. The chain employs TRBV7-9 and TRBJ2-3; D is perhaps TRBD2 (6 bases). The CDR3 has 14 residues. Looked up from germline, CDR1 is SEHNR and CDR2 is FQNEAQ (reference sequence). V shed 11 bases and J shed 4 bases, with 19 bases lying between them. CDR3: CALQAGTGADTQYF. CDR3 sequence (DNA): TGTGCCCTTCAGGCGGGGACTGGCGCAGATACGCAGTATTTT.

With respect to this clonotype: A much larger clone is a single base away; this may be a read error. The V gene is TRBV15, the J gene TRBJ1-2; D not resolved. Germline V gene sequence: CDR1 LNHNV, CDR2 YYDKDF (reference sequence). Between the trimmed V and J ends, which lost 0 bases and 6 bases, there was a span of 17 bases. The CDR3 loop spans 16 amino acids. CDR3 nucleotides: TGTGCCACCAGCAGAGATCTGGAGCCAGGCTCGGATGGCTACACCTTC. Translating it yields CATSRDLEPGSDGYTF.

In its sample, this clonotype was seen once. V and J are TRBV5-4 and TRBJ1-1, with D unresolved. Germline lookup yields CDR1 SGHNT and CDR2 YYREEE (reference sequence). This CDR3 spans 13 amino acids. With 2 bases removed from V and 8 bases from J, the gap between germline ends came to 13 bases. CDR3 nucleotides: TGTGCCAGCAGCTTTTTAAGTACCGAAGAAGCTTTCTTT. This gives the protein CASSFLSTEEAFF.